Shown below are 12 T cell receptor beta chains from a single sample sequenced in a study of T-cell memory formation after mild COVID-19. TCRdb analysed the 5' RACE reads with MiXCR anew, one entry per CDR3 protein. The repertoire has about 290,000 distinct CDR3 sequences, roughly 15% of them found once; the top ten carry approximately 23%. Sequences were obtained from PBMCs or a T cell subset sorted from them (not recorded which). The receptors come from a man between 18 and 29 years old who had mild COVID-19 (a few samples of this study predate the infection). Cell type and time point are not known.

The chain has TRBV13 and TRBJ1-1; D call uncertain. CDR3 length: 12 residues. CDR1 is PRHDT and CDR2 is FYEKMQ in the germline V gene (reference sequence). The V gene lost 0 bases and the J gene lost 11 bases, with 10 bases spanning the gap. The DNA of the CDR3 is TGTGCCAGCAGCTTAGGATCCGAGGGTGCTTTCTTT. Its protein product is CASSLGSEGAFF.

The CDR3 loop reads CASRGATYNSPLHF. CDR3 DNA sequence: TGTGCCAGCAGGGGGGCGACTTATAATTCACCCCTCCACTTT. This chain uses TRBV7-9 with TRBJ1-6; maybe TRBD1 (6 bases). V lost 6 bases and J lost 4, with 10 bases in between. The germline gives CDR1 SEHNR, CDR2 FQNEAQ (reference sequence). CDR3 length: 14 residues.

This clonotype occurred many times. The rearrangement links TRBV6-2 or TRBV6-3 to TRBJ2-3, with 12 positions matching TRBD2. The length of the CDR3 is 13 residues. The germline V gene has CDR1 MNHEY and CDR2 SVGEGT. Losses at the gene ends were 11 bases for V and 4 bases for J; bases not matched to a gene: 4. CDR3 amino acids: CASRLAGADTQYF. CDR3 DNA: TGTGCCTCCCGACTAGCGGGGGCAGATACGCAGTATTTT.

This clonotype was seen only a few times. V is TRBV11-3 and J is TRBJ2-5; TRBD1 matches 7 bases. Trimming removed 4 bases from V and 2 bases from J; junction bases left unmatched: 4. Germline V gene lookup returns CDR1 SGHNT and CDR2 YENEEA. The CDR3 spans 14 residues. CDR3 DNA: TGTGCCAGCAGCTCCCACAGGGGACAAGAGACCCAGTACTTC. It codes for CASSSHRGQETQYF.

The chain has TRBV4-2 and TRBJ2-5; 8 nucleotides match TRBD1. The V segment lost 1 base and the J segment 5 bases; nucleotides outside the gene matches: 6. In germline, CDR1 is LGHNA, CDR2 YNFKEQ. CDR3 length: 15 residues. As DNA, the CDR3 is TGTGCCAGCAGCCAAGCGGCGACAGGGGATGAGACCCAGTACTTC. It specifies CASSQAATGDETQYF.

This clonotype was counted at least ten times. CDR3 region: CSVSSGVGNTIYF. CDR3 DNA sequence: TGCAGCGTATCTTCGGGAGTTGGAAACACCATATATTTT. This chain joins TRBV29-1 and TRBJ1-3; D ambiguous. Per the germline V gene, CDR1 is SQVTM and CDR2 is ANQGSEA. CDR3 length: 13 amino acids. The V gene lost 6 bases and the J gene lost 3 bases, with 12 bases spanning the gap.

This clonotype has only a few counts. The rearrangement joins TRBV6-6 to TRBJ2-7; D perhaps matches TRBD1 (6 bases). In germline, CDR1 is MNHNY, CDR2 SVGAGI (reference sequence). Trimming removed 2 bases at V and 5 bases at J, with 16 bases between. This CDR3 is 15 amino acids long. The CDR3 DNA sequence: TGTGCCAGCAGTTACCTGGGGCAGGGGCTCGACGAGCAGTACGTC. Its protein is CASSYLGQGLDEQYV.

This sequence joins TRBV12-3 or TRBV12-4 and TRBJ2-2, with 10 bases identical to TRBD1. This CDR3 is built from 15 residues. V lost 1 base to trimming and J lost 5 bases; unmatched junction nucleotides: 1. In DNA, the CDR3 is TGTGCCAGCAGTTTAGGGGACAGGGGAACCGGGGAGCTGTTTTTT. Its translation: CASSLGDRGTGELFF.

The CDR3 sequence: CASSSVAGADTDTQYF. CDR3 sequence (DNA): TGCGCCAGCAGCTCGGTAGCGGGGGCCGACACAGATACGCAGTATTTT. The V and J genes are TRBV5-1 and TRBJ2-3, with TRBD2 identical over 9 bases. The length of the CDR3 is 16 residues. V was pared by 3 bases and J by 2 bases, with 7 bases of the junction left unmatched. Germline lookup yields CDR1 SGHRS and CDR2 YFSETQ.

This clonotype was counted a single time. The V and J genes are TRBV7-3 and TRBJ2-2, with D possibly matching TRBD2 (6 bases). Per germline, CDR1 SGHTA and CDR2 FQGTGA. Trimming stripped 2 bases from V and 8 bases from J, with 12 bases between. The CDR3 runs 14 residues. The CDR3: CASSLRRGGGELFF. CDR3 in DNA: TGTGCCAGCAGCTTACGGCGGGGAGGAGGGGAGCTGTTTTTT.

The genes are TRBV14 and TRBJ2-2; the D is unclear. Germline loops: CDR1 SGHDN, CDR2 FVKESK. This CDR3 has 13 amino acids. V lost 1 base and J lost 2, with 2 bases in between. The CDR3 loop reads CASSQVNTGELFF. CDR3 nucleotides: TGTGCCAGCAGCCAAGTTAACACCGGGGAGCTGTTTTTT.

There are a few counts of this clonotype. CDR3 loop: CASSIRQVNTGELFF. CDR3 in DNA: TGTGCCAGCAGCATCCGACAGGTTAACACCGGGGAGCTGTTTTTT. The chain uses TRBV7-2 and TRBJ2-2, with TRBD1 as a possible D gene (6 bases). With 5 bases removed from V and 2 bases from J, the gap between germline ends came to 12 bases. CDR1 and CDR2 (germline): SGHTA, FQGNSA. This CDR3 has 15 residues.